Following are 21 T cell receptor beta chains from one sample sequenced in a study of cytomegalovirus exposure and HLA in healthy donors. Both 60 Vbeta primers and 13 Jbeta primers went into the PCR. Sequencing used immunoSEQ multiplex PCR; TCRdb keeps in-frame clones, though not all of them. This repertoire comprises about 62,000 clones; its ten largest clones make up less than 6%. The sequenced material came from PBMCs. Source of these receptors: a man younger than 45 in good health and CMV-seropositive.

CDR3 sequence: CASSLARTSTDTQYF. In DNA form, the CDR3 reads TGCGCCAGCAGCTTGGCGAGGACTAGTACAGATACGCAGTATTTT. The gene calls are TRBV5-1 and TRBJ2-3; 7 positions match TRBD2. The CDR3 is made up of 15 amino acids. Germline V gene lookup returns CDR1 SGHRS and CDR2 YFSETQ. With 0 bases clipped from V and 3 bases from J, the junction kept 4 bases outside the gene matches.

This chain links TRBV7-3 with TRBJ1-6; TRBD1 agrees at 7 bases. Germline V gene data show CDR1 as SGHTA and CDR2 as FQGTGA. The CDR3 contains 16 residues. J was trimmed by 5 bases and V by 5 bases; bases with no gene match: 9. This CDR3 is CASSLEGTENNSPLHF. CDR3 bases: TGTGCCAGCAGCCTGGAGGGGACAGAAAATAATTCACCCCTCCACTTT.

The V and J genes are TRBV30 and TRBJ2-1; D is ambiguous. The germline V and J ends were trimmed by 3 bases and 0 bases, with 9 bases remaining between them. The CDR3 is 14 amino acids. CDR1 is GTSNPN and CDR2 is SVGIG in the germline V gene (reference sequence). For the CDR3, the DNA is TGTGCCTGGAGGGTCTGGAGCTCCTACAATGAGCAGTTCTTC. It encodes CAWRVWSSYNEQFF.

The chain links TRBV6-5 to TRBJ1-2; 7 positions agree with TRBD1. Germline V lookup: CDR1 MNHEY, CDR2 SVGAGI. The CDR3 contains 16 residues. With V trimmed by 2 bases and J by 7 bases, 13 bases remained unmatched. The chain's CDR3 is CASSYKGNRGSGGYTF. In DNA, the CDR3 is TGTGCCAGCAGTTACAAAGGGAACAGGGGTAGTGGTGGCTACACCTTC.

V gene TRBV30 combines with J gene TRBJ1-3; 9 bases are shared with TRBD1. The CDR3 contains 16 residues. Germline values: CDR1 GTSNPN, CDR2 SVGIG (reference sequence). Germline trimming cut 1 base from V and 2 bases from J; bases unmatched to any gene: 6. The CDR3 is CAWSASGTGTGNTIYF. CDR3 bases: TGTGCCTGGAGTGCATCGGGGACAGGGACTGGAAACACCATATATTTT.

The chain employs TRBV11-2 and TRBJ1-2; 10 nucleotides align to TRBD1. V was clipped by 5 bases and J by 3 bases; unmatched bases: 3. Germline V gene data show CDR1 as SGHAT and CDR2 as FQNNGV. The CDR3 spans 14 residues. For the CDR3, the DNA is TGTGCCAGCAGCCGGGACAGGGGCGACTATGGCTACACCTTC. This sequence encodes CASSRDRGDYGYTF.

The chain carries TRBV5-8 and TRBJ2-3; 10 bases line up with TRBD2. The CDR3 covers 14 residues. The J segment lost 5 bases and the V segment lost 2 bases, leaving 2 bases of the junction unmatched. Germline lookup yields CDR1 SGHTS and CDR2 YDEGEE. The DNA for the CDR3 is TGTGCCAGCAGCTTCCGACTAGCGGGAGATACGCAGTATTTT. The encoded protein is CASSFRLAGDTQYF. Together with reference TRBV5-8 and TRBJ2-3, the CDR3 gives the full variable domain: EAGVTQSPTHLIKTRGQQATLRCSPISGHTSVYWYQQALGLGLQFLLWYDEGEERNRGNFPPRFSGRQFPNYSSELNVNALELEDSALYLCASSFRLAGDTQYFGPGTRLTVL.

The chain employs TRBV6-4 and TRBJ2-3, with a weak D call TRBD2 (5 bases). Trimming cost V 0 bases and J 0 bases, with 10 bases left between them. The CDR3 totals 16 residues. From germline, CDR1 is MRHNA and CDR2 SNTAGT. The CDR3, as DNA: TGTGCCAGCAGTGACTCGGGAGCCTCTAGCACAGATACGCAGTATTTT. It translates to CASSDSGASSTDTQYF.

J is TRBJ1-5 and V is TRBV7-9; D is perhaps TRBD1 (6 bases). Germline CDR1 SEHNR, CDR2 FQNEAQ (reference sequence). The CDR3 runs 13 residues. Trimming shortened V by 4 bases and J by 7 bases, and 11 bases separated the two germline ends. As DNA, the CDR3 is TGTGCCAGCAGCTCAGGGGTAAGACAGCCCCAGCATTTT. Translating gives CASSSGVRQPQHF.

This chain joins TRBV11-3 and TRBJ1-3, with TRBD1 matching 10 bases. CDR1 is SGHNT, CDR2 YENEEA, per germline. V was clipped by 4 bases and J by 0 bases; unmatched bases: 12. CDR3 size: 19 residues. Here the CDR3 DNA reads TGTGCCAGCAGCTCACACCGGGACAGGGGAGGCCTCTCTGGAAACACCATATATTTT. Translating it yields CASSSHRDRGGLSGNTIYF.

The gene calls are TRBV30 and TRBJ2-7, with 11 bases that match TRBD2. This CDR3 region has 14 residues. J lost 3 bases, V lost 3 bases, and 4 bases had no gene match. Germline V lookup: CDR1 GTSNPN, CDR2 SVGIG (reference sequence). The DNA for the CDR3 is TGTGCCTGGAGGCTAGCGGGAGGCCACTACGAGCAGTACTTC. Amino acid sequence: CAWRLAGGHYEQYF.

The chain links TRBV11-3 to TRBJ2-1; 8 bases agree with TRBD2. Germline V gene data show CDR1 as SGHNT and CDR2 as YENEEA. This CDR3 spans 16 amino acids. The V and J ends lost 1 base and 8 bases, in that order; junction bases with no gene match: 10. CDR3 in amino acids: CASSLGGTGTSHEQFF. CDR3 sequence (DNA): TGTGCCAGCAGCTTAGGGGGAACCGGGACTAGTCATGAGCAGTTCTTC.

Points on this clone: This specimen includes other DNA sequences encoding the same CDR3. CDR3 residues: CASSYGQGSYEQYF. The DNA of the CDR3 is TGTGCCAGCAGTTACGGTCAGGGGTCCTACGAGCAGTACTTC. The rearrangement uses TRBV6-5 and TRBJ2-7; the D gene is possibly TRBD1 (6 bases). V lost 2 bases, J lost 1 base, and 9 bases lay in between. The V gene's germline CDR1 is MNHEY and CDR2 SVGAGI. The CDR3 has 14 amino acids.

This rearrangement joins TRBV19 to TRBJ2-6, with TRBD1 matching 7 bases. This CDR3 has 17 amino acids. V lost 5 bases, J lost 4 bases, and 11 bases stayed unmatched. Germline CDR1 LNHDA, CDR2 SQIVND (reference sequence). CDR3 in amino acids: CASSLSGGISGANVLTF. As DNA, the CDR3 is TGTGCCAGTAGTTTGTCAGGGGGTATTTCCGGGGCCAACGTCCTGACTTTC.

V usage is TRBV7-2 and J usage is TRBJ1-2; 8 bases match TRBD1. This CDR3 has 13 residues. Germline CDR1 SGHTA, CDR2 FQGNSA. Trimming took 5 bases from V and 8 from J; bases not matched to a gene: 7. Written as DNA, the CDR3 is TGTGCCAGCAGCGTCGACAGGGGCAACGGCTACACCTTC. Its protein is CASSVDRGNGYTF.

The chain joins TRBV6-1 to TRBJ1-2; 7 bases match TRBD1. CDR1 MNHNS and CDR2 SASEGT come from the germline V gene. The CDR3 consists of 14 residues. V shed 4 bases, J shed 4 bases, and the junction held 6 bases outside the gene matches. DNA of the CDR3: TGTGCCAGCAGTGCAGAAGGGGGCGGCTATGGCTACACCTTC. Its translation is CASSAEGGGYGYTF.

V is TRBV30 and J is TRBJ2-7, with D unclear. Trimming removed 0 bases at V and 4 bases at J, with 7 bases between. This CDR3 contains 12 residues. Germline lookup yields CDR1 GTSNPN and CDR2 SVGIG (reference sequence). The CDR3 loop reads CAWSVAVYEQYF. CDR3 nucleotides: TGTGCCTGGAGTGTAGCCGTTTACGAGCAGTACTTC.

The chain is built from TRBV11-2 and TRBJ2-3; 13 nucleotides match TRBD2. Germline trimming cut 5 bases from V and 2 bases from J; bases unmatched to any gene: 4. The CDR3 spans 16 residues. Germline V lookup: CDR1 SGHAT, CDR2 FQNNGV. CDR3: CASSHGTSGATDTQYF. The CDR3 coding sequence is TGTGCCAGCAGCCACGGGACTAGCGGGGCCACAGATACGCAGTATTTT.

This chain uses TRBV30 with TRBJ2-7; TRBD1 matches at 8 bases. Germline assignment: CDR1 GTSNPN and CDR2 SVGIG (reference sequence). V gave up 4 bases and J gave up 4 bases; unmatched junction bases: 9. The CDR3 runs to 14 residues. CDR3 amino acids: CAWKWSQGAYEQYF. CDR3 DNA sequence: TGTGCCTGGAAGTGGTCGCAGGGGGCTTACGAGCAGTACTTC. The whole variable domain, remainder taken from reference TRBV30 and TRBJ2-7, is SQTIHQWPATLVQPVGSPLSLECTVEGTSNPNLYWYRQAAGRGLQLLFYSVGIGQISSEVPQNLSASRPQDRQFILSSKKLLLSDSGFYLCAWKWSQGAYEQYFGPGTRLTVT.

The chain employs TRBV5-4 and TRBJ2-7; 8 positions agree with TRBD1. V dropped 1 base and J dropped 5; count of bases not matched to a gene: 8. The CDR3 runs 15 residues. Germline CDR1 is SGHNT and CDR2 is YYREEE (reference sequence). The CDR3 reads CASSLRQGAMHEQYF. The CDR3 nucleotides read TGTGCCAGCAGCTTGCGTCAGGGGGCGATGCACGAGCAGTACTTC.

The V call is TRBV5-4, the J call TRBJ2-2; no reliable D call. Germline V CDR1 and CDR2: SGHNT, YYREEE (reference sequence). The CDR3 extends over 15 amino acids. Trimming took 4 bases from V and 1 from J, leaving 11 bases between them. This chain's CDR3 is CASSPDLQNTGELFF. As DNA, the CDR3 is TGTGCCAGCAGCCCCGATTTACAGAACACCGGGGAGCTGTTTTTT.